These 2 T cell receptor beta chains were sequenced from one sample in a study of T cells after yellow fever vaccination. TCRdb fed the 5' RACE reads into MiXCR, producing one record per CDR3 protein. The top ten hold under 0.8% of the sample, which has some 130,000 distinct CDR3 sequences, about 6.9% seen once. Sequences were derived from CD4+ T cells sorted from PBMCs, sampled 10 days after the yellow fever booster vaccination. Receptors were obtained from a man aged 30-40 years who received the YFV17D yellow fever vaccine.

In its sample, this clonotype was seen a few times. The chain is built from TRBV5-1 and TRBJ1-1; D not resolved. The germline V and J ends were trimmed by 2 bases and 3 bases, with 8 bases remaining between them. The V gene's germline CDR1 is SGHRS and CDR2 YFSETQ. The CDR3 totals 13 residues. CDR3 amino acids: CASSLVLHTEAFF. CDR3 nucleotides: TGCGCCAGCAGCTTAGTGCTACACACTGAAGCTTTCTTT.

This chain uses TRBV15 with TRBJ2-1; 9 bases line up with TRBD1. Looked up from germline, CDR1 is LNHNV and CDR2 is YYDKDF (reference sequence). V was clipped by 1 base and J by 3 bases; unmatched bases: 7. This CDR3 has 17 amino acids. CDR3 region: CATSRAKTGGLYNEQFF. DNA for the CDR3: TGTGCCACCAGCAGAGCAAAGACAGGGGGGCTCTACAATGAGCAGTTCTTC.